One sample yielded the 10 T cell receptor beta chains listed below, sequenced in a study of blood T cell repertoires in COVID-19. The data were produced by immunoSEQ multiplex PCR, yet TCRdb's version contains in-frame clones alone and is incomplete. This sample has about 210,000 clones, with 85% to 90% found just once. The sample comprised PBMCs or T cells enriched from blood (not recorded which). The receptor source for this set is a woman aged 40-49 years in a cohort exposed to, infected with or recovered from COVID-19 (not recorded which).

This chain joins TRBV4-3 and TRBJ2-7; 8 bases match TRBD2. Germline CDR1 is LGHNA and CDR2 is YSLEER. V trimming: 0 bases; J trimming: 3 bases; junction bases outside the gene matches: 4. The CDR3 runs 15 residues. Here the CDR3 DNA reads TGCGCCAGCAGCCAAGAAACTAGCGGATACTACGAGCAGTACTTC. Translated: CASSQETSGYYEQYF.

The genes are TRBV21-1 and TRBJ2-3; whether TRBD2, the table's D call, matches the DNA was not checked. TRBV21-1 is a documented pseudogene. CDR3 size: 17 residues. The CDR3 nucleotides are TGTGCCAGCACGACTAGCGGGGGGTTCGCTAGCACAGATACGCAGTATTTT. It codes for CASTTSGGFASTDTQYF.

The gene calls are TRBV28 and TRBJ2-2; D not certain. The ends were cut back, 6 bases at V and 7 bases at J, with 9 bases in the middle. CDR3 length equals 12 residues. Germline CDR1 is MDHEN and CDR2 is SYDVKM. The CDR3 loop reads CASSVRLGELFF. CDR3 bases: TGTGCCAGCAGCGTGAGGCTCGGGGAGCTGTTTTTT.

V is TRBV6-4 and J is TRBJ1-2; D gene ambiguous. Trimming pared 0 bases from V and 8 bases from J, leaving 19 bases between. CDR1 is MRHNA and CDR2 is SNTAGT in the germline V gene. CDR3 length: 16 residues. CDR3 residues: CASSDSPARRSGGYTF. The CDR3 bases are TGTGCCAGCAGTGACTCGCCGGCACGGAGGAGTGGAGGCTACACCTTC.

The V and J genes are TRBV7-2 and TRBJ1-4; D is unclear. The CDR3 runs 17 residues. CDR1 and CDR2 from the germline V gene are SGHTA and FQGNSA. Trimming stripped 1 base from V and 4 bases from J, with 16 bases between. DNA for the CDR3: TGTGCCAGCAGCTTAGAAGGGTTCGGGCGGGGTAATGAAAAACTGTTTTTT. Protein: CASSLEGFGRGNEKLFF.

This clone was seen once. The chain joins TRBV28 to TRBJ1-2; D remains unclear. CDR3 length: 15 amino acids. Per the germline V gene, CDR1 is MDHEN and CDR2 is SYDVKM. With 6 bases removed from V and 4 bases from J, the gap between germline ends came to 18 bases. This CDR3 is CASRKAPSPSYGYTF. CDR3 DNA: TGTGCCAGCAGGAAAGCCCCATCACCCTCCTATGGCTACACCTTC.

The CDR3 region has the DNA TGTGCCAGCAGTGGGGAACTTACAGGGTATGGCTACACCTTC. This encodes CASSGELTGYGYTF. The rearrangement uses TRBV2 and TRBJ1-2; maybe TRBD1 (6 bases). V lost 4 bases and J 5 bases, leaving 14 bases between the germline ends. Germline values: CDR1 SNHLY, CDR2 FYNNEI. The CDR3 loop spans 14 amino acids.

The chain links TRBV28 to TRBJ2-7; D not certain. Deletions cut 2 bases from V and 5 bases from J, with 19 bases between. The CDR3 runs 16 residues. CDR1 and CDR2 from the germline V gene are MDHEN and SYDVKM. DNA of the CDR3: TGTGCCAGCAGTTTAAGATCGGTCAGGTCGTCCGACGAGCAGTACTTC. Its translation: CASSLRSVRSSDEQYF.

This clone has just one count. This chain joins TRBV4-2 and TRBJ1-2; TRBD1 aligns across 8 bases. The ends lost 4 bases at V and 4 bases at J; junction bases unmatched: 14. The CDR3 runs 17 residues. Germline assignment: CDR1 LGHNA and CDR2 YNFKEQ. The CDR3 loop is CASSLGGVAGGPYGYTF. CDR3 coding DNA: TGTGCCAGCAGCCTGGGGGGGGTTGCAGGGGGCCCCTATGGCTACACCTTC.

The chain is built from TRBV4-3 and TRBJ2-1, with 7 bases aligning to TRBD2. Per the germline V gene, CDR1 is LGHNA and CDR2 is YSLEER. The CDR3 has 15 amino acids. V lost 1 base, J lost 3 bases, and 3 bases stayed unmatched. The CDR3 DNA reads TGCGCCAGCAGCCAAGTACTAGCGAGCTACAATGAGCAGTTCTTC. Translated, it gives CASSQVLASYNEQFF.